The clone carrying this TCR beta chain has a single count. One end of the junction is discordant with germline, which a read error may explain. Genomic DNA constituted the template upon which TCR beta VDJ and CDR3 profiling was performed. TCRdb reprocessed the reads via MiXCR and lists one record per CDR3 protein. The sample yields 80,000 or so distinct CDR3 sequences, under 80% seen once. The sample belongs to a study of CD8+CD57+ T cells in acquired aplastic anemia. Study at large: An average of approximately 3.4 ug of DNA was obtained from sorted CD4+ and CD8+ cells.

Sequencing was done on patients that had shown CD8+CD57+ cell expansion by flow cytometry. By the time of blood sampling, patients had still received no therapy. CDR1 is ENHRY and CDR2 is SYGVKD in the germline V gene. The CDR3 has 14 residues. The receptor's source is a human donor with aplastic anemia. Specimen: sorted CD4+, CD8+, or CD8+CD57+ T cells (not recorded which) from PBMCs. This rearrangement joins TRBV10-3 to TRBJ2-1, with 7 bases aligning to TRBD2. The CDR3 spells CGISLGTIYNEQFF. CDR3 nucleotides: TGTGGCATCAGTCTCGGGACTATCTACAATGAGCAGTTCTTC.